What follows are 18 T cell receptor beta chains derived from one specimen sequenced in a study of T cell responses to AZD1222 COVID-19 vaccine. Repertoires were generated with immunoSEQ multiplex PCR, while TCRdb's copy carries only in-frame clones and drops some. The sample shows over 20,000 clones, approximately 85% of them seen only once. This material consisted of peripheral blood, taken 28 days after the second AZD1222 dose. These receptors all stem from an adult who received the AZD1222 COVID-19 vaccine.

This chain links TRBV4-2 with TRBJ2-1; TRBD2 agrees at 12 bases. Trimming at V came to 0 bases and at J to 4 bases, leaving 7 bases not matched to a gene. The CDR3 runs to 18 residues. CDR1 is LGHNA, CDR2 YNFKEQ, per germline. Here the CDR3 reads CASSQDTLAGGPYNEQFF. The CDR3 region has the DNA TGTGCCAGCAGCCAAGATACACTAGCGGGGGGACCTTACAATGAGCAGTTCTTC.

The chain carries TRBV6-2 or TRBV6-3 and TRBJ1-1; D remains unclear. Trimming took off 5 bases at V and 1 base at J, with 8 bases between the two ends. The CDR3 sequence is 13 residues long. CDR1 is MNHEY, CDR2 SVGEGT, per germline. The CDR3 protein is CASSRTQNTEAFF. Here the CDR3 DNA reads TGTGCCAGCAGTCGGACCCAGAACACTGAAGCTTTCTTT.

V and J are TRBV10-3 and TRBJ2-5; TRBD1 aligns across 7 bases. There are 13 residues in the CDR3. The junction had 4 bases not matched to a gene; V was cut back by 6 bases and J by 3 bases. Germline CDR1 ENHRY, CDR2 SYGVKD. CDR3 nucleotides: TGTGCCATCAGGACAGGGAATGAAGAGACCCAGTACTTC. Translating gives CAIRTGNEETQYF.

The V call is TRBV3-1 (or the pseudogene TRBV3-2), the J call TRBJ1-2; 11 bases agree with TRBD1. V gave up 0 bases and J gave up 7 bases; unmatched junction bases: 7. CDR1 and CDR2 (germline): LGHDT, YNNKEL (reference sequence). This CDR3 region has 16 residues. CDR3 nucleotide sequence: TGTGCCAGCAGCCAAGATGGGACAGGGGGTCGAGGTGGCTACACCTTC. Protein sequence: CASSQDGTGGRGGYTF.

The chain links TRBV6-2 or TRBV6-3 to TRBJ1-2; TRBD1 might be the D (6 bases). Germline lookup yields CDR1 MNHEY and CDR2 SVGEGT. V lost 5 bases, J lost 0 bases, and 13 bases lay in between. This CDR3 is 15 amino acids long. The CDR3 is CASSRTGTTNYGYTF. The CDR3 region has the DNA TGTGCCAGCAGTAGAACCGGGACAACTAACTATGGCTACACCTTC.

The chain combines TRBV4-3 with TRBJ1-6; D gene ambiguous. Germline V lookup: CDR1 LGHNA, CDR2 YSLEER. The CDR3 contains 14 residues. Trimming shortened V by 0 bases and J by 9 bases, and 9 bases separated the two germline ends. In DNA, the CDR3 is TGCGCCAGCAGCCAAGATCGCGGGGTTTCACCCCTCCACTTT. Protein product: CASSQDRGVSPLHF.

The V call is TRBV7-2, the J call TRBJ2-3; weak D call: TRBD2 (5 bases). This CDR3 is built from 15 residues. Germline V lookup: CDR1 SGHTA, CDR2 FQGNSA. The germline V and J ends were trimmed by 1 base and 1 base, with 9 bases remaining between them. The CDR3 DNA sequence: TGTGCCAGCAGCTTAGGAAGCGGCCGCACAGATACGCAGTATTTT. Translating gives CASSLGSGRTDTQYF.

The chain links TRBV19 to TRBJ1-6; 7 bases match TRBD1. The V gene end was trimmed by 5 bases and the J gene end by 5 bases; junction bases not matched to a gene: 3. Germline lookup yields CDR1 LNHDA and CDR2 SQIVND (reference sequence). The CDR3 is made up of 14 amino acids. Here the CDR3 DNA reads TGTGCCAGTAGTTGGGACAGCAATAATTCACCCCTCCACTTT. This translates into CASSWDSNNSPLHF. The full variable domain, its missing parts supplied by reference TRBV19 and TRBJ1-6, is DGGITQSPKYLFRKEGQNVTLSCEQNLNHDAMYWYRQDPGQGLRLIYYSQIVNDFQKGDIAEGYSVSREKKESFPLTVTSAQKNPTAFYLCASSWDSNNSPLHFGNGTRLTVT.

This rearrangement joins TRBV11-2 to TRBJ1-1, with D perhaps TRBD1 (5 bases). This CDR3 contains 15 residues. Looked up from germline, CDR1 is SGHAT and CDR2 is FQNNGV. V was clipped by 5 bases and J by 1 base, with 14 bases between them. The CDR3 loop reads CASSPPLRGNTEAFF. CDR3 coding DNA: TGTGCCAGCAGCCCCCCCCTGAGGGGGAACACTGAAGCTTTCTTT.

The rearrangement joins TRBV2 to TRBJ1-5, with 9 bases matching TRBD1. Per the germline V gene, CDR1 is SNHLY and CDR2 is FYNNEI. The CDR3 contains 14 residues. V trimming: 4 bases; J trimming: 9 bases; junction bases outside the gene matches: 7. The CDR3 region is CASSAQGQGRPQHF. In nucleotides, the CDR3 is TGTGCCAGCAGTGCCCAGGGACAGGGACGGCCCCAGCATTTT.

The chain couples TRBV18 to TRBJ1-6, with D tentatively TRBD1 (5 bases). The germline gives CDR1 KGHSH, CDR2 LQKENI. V was cut by 8 bases and J by 9 bases, with 23 bases left in between. The CDR3 is made up of 16 amino acids. The CDR3 DNA sequence: TGTGCCAGCCCCACCGGGATTACCGGGACGGGTTCACCCCTCCACTTT. It translates to CASPTGITGTGSPLHF. The full variable domain, rest sourced from reference TRBV18 and TRBJ1-6, is NAGVMQNPRHLVRRRGQEARLRCSPMKGHSHVYWYRQLPEEGLKFMVYLQKENIIDESGMPKERFSAEFPKEGPSILRIQQVVRGDSAAYFCASPTGITGTGSPLHFGNGTRLTVT.

The J gene is TRBJ2-7, the V gene TRBV5-1; D is ambiguous. There are 15 residues in the CDR3. Looked up from germline, CDR1 is SGHRS and CDR2 is YFSETQ. V was shortened by 5 bases and J by 0 bases, with 15 bases between the two germline ends. As DNA, the CDR3 is TGCGCCAGCAGATGGACGTCTACGACCTCCTACGAGCAGTACTTC. Its protein product is CASRWTSTTSYEQYF. The full variable domain, its missing parts supplied by reference TRBV5-1 and TRBJ2-7, is KAGVTQTPRYLIKTRGQQVTLSCSPISGHRSVSWYQQTPGQGLQFLFEYFSETQRNKGNFPGRFSGRQFSNSRSEMNVSTLELGDSALYLCASRWTSTTSYEQYFGPGTRLTVT.

This chain connects TRBV5-4 to TRBJ2-7; 12 bases fit TRBD2. CDR1 SGHNT and CDR2 YYREEE come from the germline V gene (reference sequence). V shed 0 bases, J shed 6 bases, and the junction held 4 bases outside the gene matches. The CDR3 is 15 amino acids. For the CDR3, the DNA is TGTGCCAGCAGCTTGGCCCTAGCGGGGGGGGGCGAGCAGTACTTC. It encodes CASSLALAGGGEQYF.

The chain carries TRBV13 and TRBJ1-3, with D unresolved. The germline V and J ends were trimmed by 5 bases and 1 base, with 12 bases remaining between them. The CDR3 loop spans 15 amino acids. Per the germline V gene, CDR1 is PRHDT and CDR2 is FYEKMQ (reference sequence). The CDR3 DNA is TGTGCCAGCAGCCAAAGCCAACGTTCTGGAAACACCATATATTTT. Amino acid sequence: CASSQSQRSGNTIYF.

The J gene is TRBJ1-3, the V gene TRBV5-1; D remains unclear. The CDR3 contains 13 residues. Germline V gene lookup returns CDR1 SGHRS and CDR2 YFSETQ. Between the trimmed V and J ends, which lost 4 bases and 2 bases, there was a span of 7 bases. The CDR3 loop is CASSKGAGNTIYF. The CDR3 DNA sequence: TGCGCCAGCAGCAAGGGAGCTGGAAACACCATATATTTT.

The chain recombines TRBV21-1 with TRBJ1-2. TRBV21-1 is noted as a pseudogene. This CDR3 contains 17 residues. The CDR3 coding sequence is TGTGCCAGCAGCAAAAAAAGGTCAGGACCTTGGGACTATGGCTACACCTTC. Encoded protein: CASSKKRSGPWDYGYTF.

In this sample, this clone turned up once. V usage is TRBV28 and J usage is TRBJ1-6; no definite D call. Germline V gives CDR1 MDHEN, CDR2 SYDVKM. CDR3 size: 15 residues. V dropped 7 bases and J dropped 0 bases, with 10 bases sitting between them. CDR3 region: CASKGASSYNSPLHF. In DNA form, the CDR3 reads TGTGCCAGCAAGGGAGCCAGCTCCTATAATTCACCCCTCCACTTT.

This chain links TRBV9 with TRBJ2-5, with D perhaps assigned TRBD1 or TRBD2 (5 bases each). Germline V CDR1 and CDR2: SGDLS, YYNGEE. V was shortened by 1 base and J by 5 bases, with 9 bases between the two germline ends. The CDR3 sequence is 13 residues long. This CDR3 is CASSVSGTETQYF. CDR3 in DNA: TGTGCCAGCAGCGTAAGTGGGACGGAGACCCAGTACTTC.